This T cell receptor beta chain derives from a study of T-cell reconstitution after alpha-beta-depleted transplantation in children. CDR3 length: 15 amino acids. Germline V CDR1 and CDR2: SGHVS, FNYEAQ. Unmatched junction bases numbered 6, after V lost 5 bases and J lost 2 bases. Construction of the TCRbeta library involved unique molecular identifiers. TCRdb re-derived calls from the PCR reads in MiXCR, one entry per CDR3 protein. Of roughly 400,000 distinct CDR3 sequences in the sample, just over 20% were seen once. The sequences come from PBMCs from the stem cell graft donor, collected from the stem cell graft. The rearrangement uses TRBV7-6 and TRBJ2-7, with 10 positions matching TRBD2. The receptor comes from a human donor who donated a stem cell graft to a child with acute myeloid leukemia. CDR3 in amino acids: CASSAGTSETYEQYF. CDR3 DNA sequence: TGTGCCAGCAGCGCAGGGACTAGCGAGACCTACGAGCAGTACTTC.